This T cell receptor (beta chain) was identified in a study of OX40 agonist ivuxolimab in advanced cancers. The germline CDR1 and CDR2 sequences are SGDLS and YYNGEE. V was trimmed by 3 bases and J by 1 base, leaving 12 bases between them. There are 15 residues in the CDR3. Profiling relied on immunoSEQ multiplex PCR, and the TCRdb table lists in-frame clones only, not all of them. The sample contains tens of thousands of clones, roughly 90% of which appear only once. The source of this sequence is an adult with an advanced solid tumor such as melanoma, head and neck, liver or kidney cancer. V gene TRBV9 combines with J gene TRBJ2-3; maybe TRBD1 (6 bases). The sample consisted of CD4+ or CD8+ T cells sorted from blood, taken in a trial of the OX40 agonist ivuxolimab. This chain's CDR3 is CASSGKTGRTDTQYF. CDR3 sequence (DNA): TGTGCCAGCAGCGGCAAGACAGGCCGCACAGATACGCAGTATTTT.